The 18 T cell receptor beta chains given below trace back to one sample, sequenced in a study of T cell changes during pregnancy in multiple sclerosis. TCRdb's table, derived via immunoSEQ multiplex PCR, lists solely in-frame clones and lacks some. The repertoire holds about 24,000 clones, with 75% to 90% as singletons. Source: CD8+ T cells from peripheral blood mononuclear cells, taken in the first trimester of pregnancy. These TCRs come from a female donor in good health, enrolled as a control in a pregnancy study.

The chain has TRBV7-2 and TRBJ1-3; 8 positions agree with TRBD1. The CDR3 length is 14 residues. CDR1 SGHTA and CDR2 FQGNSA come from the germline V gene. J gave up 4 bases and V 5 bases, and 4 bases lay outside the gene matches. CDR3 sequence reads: CASSGQGEGNTIYF. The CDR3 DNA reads TGTGCCAGCAGCGGACAGGGCGAGGGAAACACCATATATTTT.

Here the CDR3 DNA reads TGTGCCAGCAGCTCCGACAGGGGGTCCTCCTACGAGCAGTACTTC. Translating gives CASSSDRGSSYEQYF. This chain uses TRBV6-5 with TRBJ2-7; 9 bases are a match to TRBD1. Trimming at V came to 6 bases and at J to 0 bases, leaving 6 bases not matched to a gene. Germline CDR1 is MNHEY and CDR2 is SVGAGI. The CDR3 spans 15 residues.

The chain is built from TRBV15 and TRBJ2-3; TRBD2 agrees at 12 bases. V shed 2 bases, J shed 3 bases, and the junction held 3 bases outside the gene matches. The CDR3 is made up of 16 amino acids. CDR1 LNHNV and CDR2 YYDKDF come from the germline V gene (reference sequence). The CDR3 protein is CATSRIGTSGTDTQYF. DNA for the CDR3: TGTGCCACCAGCAGAATCGGGACTAGCGGGACAGATACGCAGTATTTT.

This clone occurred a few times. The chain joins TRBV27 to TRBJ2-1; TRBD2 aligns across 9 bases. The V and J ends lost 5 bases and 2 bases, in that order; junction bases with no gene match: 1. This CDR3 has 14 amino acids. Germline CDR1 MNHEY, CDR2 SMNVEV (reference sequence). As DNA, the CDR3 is TGTGCCAGCAGTACTAGCGGGCCCTACAATGAGCAGTTCTTC. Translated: CASSTSGPYNEQFF.

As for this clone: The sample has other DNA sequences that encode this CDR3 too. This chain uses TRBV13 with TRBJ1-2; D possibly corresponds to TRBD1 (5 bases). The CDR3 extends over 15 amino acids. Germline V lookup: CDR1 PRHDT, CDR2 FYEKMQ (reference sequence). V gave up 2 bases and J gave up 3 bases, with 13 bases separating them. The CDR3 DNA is TGTGCCAGCAGCTTACCCGGAGGGGCGGACTATGGCTACACCTTC. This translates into CASSLPGGADYGYTF.

The DNA for the CDR3 is TGTGCCAGTGCTGGACAGGCTAATCAGCCCCAGCATTTT. It codes for CASAGQANQPQHF. V and J are TRBV6-4 and TRBJ1-5; 7 positions match TRBD1. This CDR3 region has 13 residues. Germline CDR1 reads MRHNA; CDR2 reads SNTAGT. Unmatched junction bases numbered 6, after V lost 9 bases and J lost 4 bases.

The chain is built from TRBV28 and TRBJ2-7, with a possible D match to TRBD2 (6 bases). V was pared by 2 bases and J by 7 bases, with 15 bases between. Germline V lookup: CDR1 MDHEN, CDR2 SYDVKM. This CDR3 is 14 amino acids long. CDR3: CASSLGRDLIEQYF. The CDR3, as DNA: TGTGCCAGCAGTTTAGGGCGGGACCTTATTGAGCAGTACTTC. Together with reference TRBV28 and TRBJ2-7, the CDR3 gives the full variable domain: DVKVTQSSRYLVKRTGEKVFLECVQDMDHENMFWYRQDPGLGLRLIYFSYDVKMKEKGDIPEGYSVSREKKERFSLILESASTNQTSMYLCASSLGRDLIEQYFGPGTRLTVT.

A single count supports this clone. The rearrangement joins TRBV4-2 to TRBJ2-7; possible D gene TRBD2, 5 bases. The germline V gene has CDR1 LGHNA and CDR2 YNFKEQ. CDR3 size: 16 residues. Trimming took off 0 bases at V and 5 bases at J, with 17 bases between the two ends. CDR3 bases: TGTGCCAGCAGCCAAGATGGACTTCTCGTTAACGACGAGCAGTACTTC. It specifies CASSQDGLLVNDEQYF.

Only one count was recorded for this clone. The chain's CDR3 is CASSPPSGNTGELFF. The CDR3 DNA reads as TGTGCCAGCTCACCACCGAGCGGGAACACCGGGGAGCTGTTTTTT. V usage is TRBV18 and J usage is TRBJ2-2, with a weak D call TRBD2 (5 bases). This CDR3 is 15 amino acids long. The ends were cut back, 0 bases at V and 1 base at J, with 6 bases in the middle. Germline lookup yields CDR1 KGHSH and CDR2 LQKENI.

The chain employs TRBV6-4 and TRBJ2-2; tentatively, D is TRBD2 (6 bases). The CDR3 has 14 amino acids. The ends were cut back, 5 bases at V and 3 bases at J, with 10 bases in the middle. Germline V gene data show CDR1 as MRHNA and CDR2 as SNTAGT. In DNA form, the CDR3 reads TGTGCCAGCAGTCCGGGACTCTACACCGGGGAGCTGTTTTTT. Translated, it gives CASSPGLYTGELFF.

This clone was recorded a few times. Here the CDR3 reads CASSLEGQGSYEQYF. As DNA, the CDR3 is TGTGCCAGCAGCTTAGAGGGACAGGGGTCCTACGAGCAGTACTTC. The chain links TRBV7-9 to TRBJ2-7; 10 bases fit TRBD1. This CDR3 region has 15 residues. V gave up 1 base and J gave up 1 base; unmatched junction bases: 1. The germline gives CDR1 SEHNR, CDR2 FQNEAQ (reference sequence).

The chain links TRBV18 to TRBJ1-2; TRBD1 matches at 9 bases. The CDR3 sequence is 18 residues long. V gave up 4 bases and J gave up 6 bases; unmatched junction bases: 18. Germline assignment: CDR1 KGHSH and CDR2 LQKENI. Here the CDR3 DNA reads TGTGCCAGCTCACGACACCGTCCCGGGACAGGGACTCTTAATGGCTACACCTTC. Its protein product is CASSRHRPGTGTLNGYTF.

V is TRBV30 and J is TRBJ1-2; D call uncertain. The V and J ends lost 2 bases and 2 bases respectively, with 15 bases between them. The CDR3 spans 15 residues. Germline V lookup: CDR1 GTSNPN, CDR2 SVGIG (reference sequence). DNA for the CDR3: TGTGCCTGGAGTATGGGTCGGGATACAAACTATGGCTACACCTTC. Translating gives CAWSMGRDTNYGYTF.

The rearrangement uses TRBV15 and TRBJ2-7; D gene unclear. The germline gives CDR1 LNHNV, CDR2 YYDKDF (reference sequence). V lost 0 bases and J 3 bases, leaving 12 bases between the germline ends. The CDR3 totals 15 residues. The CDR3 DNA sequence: TGTGCCACCAGCAGAGAAGCTTTCGGCGGCTACGAGCAGTACTTC. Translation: CATSREAFGGYEQYF.

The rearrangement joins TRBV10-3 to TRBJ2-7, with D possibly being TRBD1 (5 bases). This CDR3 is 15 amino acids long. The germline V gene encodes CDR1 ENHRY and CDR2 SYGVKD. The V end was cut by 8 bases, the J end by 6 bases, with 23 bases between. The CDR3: CAIGRNRTNPCEQYF. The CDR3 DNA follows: TGTGCCATCGGCCGAAACAGGACAAATCCGTGCGAGCAGTACTTC.

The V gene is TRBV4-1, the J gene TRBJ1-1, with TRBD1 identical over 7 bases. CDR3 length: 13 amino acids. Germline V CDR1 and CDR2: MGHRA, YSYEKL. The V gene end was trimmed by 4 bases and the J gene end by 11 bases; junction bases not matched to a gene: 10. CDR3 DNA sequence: TGCGCCAGCAGCCGACAGGGTGGGTTATGGGCTTTCTTT. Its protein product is CASSRQGGLWAFF.

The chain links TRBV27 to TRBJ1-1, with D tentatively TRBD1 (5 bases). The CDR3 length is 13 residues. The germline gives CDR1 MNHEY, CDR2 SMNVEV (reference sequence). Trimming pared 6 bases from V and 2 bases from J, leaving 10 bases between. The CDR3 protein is CASSFGANTEAFF. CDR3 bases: TGTGCCAGCAGCTTTGGGGCCAACACTGAAGCTTTCTTT.

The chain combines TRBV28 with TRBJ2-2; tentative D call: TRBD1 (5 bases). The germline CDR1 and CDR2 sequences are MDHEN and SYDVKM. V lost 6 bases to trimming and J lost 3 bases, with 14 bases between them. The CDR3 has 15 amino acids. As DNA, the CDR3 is TGTGCCAGCAGGGTGCAGGGCGCTTACACCGGGGAGCTGTTTTTT. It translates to CASRVQGAYTGELFF.